This is a list of T cell receptor beta chains from one sample in a study of T cell changes during pregnancy in multiple sclerosis. Repertoires were generated with immunoSEQ multiplex PCR, while TCRdb's copy carries only in-frame clones and drops some. The data hold 65,000 to 90,000 clones, with around 92% observed a single time. Sequencing used peripheral blood, obtained before pregnancy. The receptor source for this set is a female donor with multiple sclerosis, enrolled in a pregnancy study. The CDR3 runs from the conserved cysteine through the conserved F or W. D genes are given only for firm matches. Part of the rows lack a size; the others show once, few, many or a class for expanded clones.

>.|TRBJ2-3|15|.|TRBV4-1
CASSQEGSGVDTQYF
TGCGCCAGCAGCCAAGAGGGATCAGGGGTGGATACGCAGTATTTT
>once|TRBJ2-7|15|TRBD2|TRBV7-8
CASSLGSGRAGEQYF
TGTGCCAGCAGCTTAGGGAGCGGGAGGGCCGGCGAGCAGTACTTC
>few|TRBJ1-4|14|.|TRBV30
CAWSGGVGGEKLFF
TGTGCCTGGAGTGGCGGAGTGGGGGGTGAAAAACTGTTTTTT
>.|TRBJ1-4|14|.|TRBV9
CASSRTVGGEKLFF
TGTGCCAGCAGCCGGACGGTGGGAGGCGAAAAACTGTTTTTT
>once|TRBJ2-1|15|.|TRBV28
CASSLGGAGHNEQFF
TGTGCCAGCAGTTTAGGAGGGGCTGGCCACAATGAGCAGTTCTTC
>.|TRBJ2-5|14|.|TRBV18
CASSPKPNQETQYF
TGTGCCAGCTCACCTAAGCCCAACCAAGAGACCCAGTACTTC
>.|TRBJ1-4|13|.|TRBV19
CASSSRSGEKLFF
TGTGCCAGTAGTAGTCGGTCGGGGGAAAAACTGTTTTTT
>.|TRBJ2-1|13|TRBD2|TRBV7-9
CATPGRGADEQFF
TGTGCCACCCCGGGGCGGGGGGCGGATGAGCAGTTCTTC
>.|TRBJ2-6|15|.|TRBV7-7
CASSVGSSGANVLTF
TGTGCTAGCAGCGTAGGTTCATCCGGGGCCAACGTCCTGACTTTC
>once|TRBJ2-3|14|TRBD2|TRBV18
CASSQTSVSDTQYF
TGTGCCAGCTCACAGACTAGCGTCTCAGATACGCAGTATTTT
>.|TRBJ1-5|20|TRBD1|TRBV2
CASSPDLFRDRGVWNQPQHF
TGTGCCAGCAGCCCTGACTTGTTCCGGGACAGGGGTGTTTGGAATCAGCCCCAGCATTTT
>.|TRBJ2-3|14|TRBD2|TRBV7-2
CASSLRGAGGTQYF
TGTGCCAGCAGCTTAAGGGGGGCGGGAGGTACGCAGTATTTT
>.|TRBJ2-2|18|TRBD2|TRBV9
CASSVEIGGRARTGELFF
TGTGCCAGCAGCGTAGAGATCGGCGGGAGGGCCCGCACCGGGGAGCTGTTTTTT
>.|TRBJ1-3|14|.|TRBV29-1
CSVEAVGAGDTIYF
TGCAGCGTTGAAGCGGTGGGGGCAGGGGACACCATATATTTT
>.|TRBJ2-4|15|TRBD2|TRBV4-2
CASSPVGLAENIQYF
TGTGCCAGCAGCCCAGTAGGACTAGCGGAAAACATTCAGTACTTC
>.|TRBJ2-3|15|.|TRBV7-9
CASSLEGLATDTQYF
TGTGCCAGCAGCTTAGAGGGCCTAGCAACAGATACGCAGTATTTT
>once|TRBJ2-7|14|TRBD1|TRBV5-4
CASSSGQGINEQYF
TGTGCCAGCAGCTCGGGACAGGGTATCAACGAGCAGTACTTC
>.|TRBJ2-1|13|TRBD2|TRBV12-5
CASGLAGGHEQFF
TGTGCTAGTGGCCTAGCGGGAGGCCATGAGCAGTTCTTC
>.|TRBJ2-3|14|.|TRBV5-5
CASSLGLGTDTQYF
TGTGCCAGCAGCTTAGGACTCGGAACAGATACGCAGTATTTT
>.|TRBJ1-4|16|.|TRBV28
CASRVARGTVNEKLFF
TGTGCCAGCAGGGTGGCCCGGGGAACGGTTAATGAAAAACTGTTTTTT
>.|TRBJ2-1|14|.|TRBV10-1
CASSEPRDCNEQFF
TGCGCCAGCAGTGAACCGCGGGATTGCAATGAGCAGTTCTTC
>.|TRBJ2-7|16|TRBD2|TRBV29-1
CSVGVFKVAGGNEQYF
TGCAGCGTTGGAGTTTTTAAAGTAGCGGGAGGTAACGAGCAGTACTTC
>few|TRBJ2-1|19|TRBD1|TRBV28
CASSPKGQGPMAYYNEQFF
TGTGCCAGCAGTCCAAAGGGACAGGGTCCCATGGCCTACTACAATGAGCAGTTCTTC
>.|TRBJ1-5|13|.|TRBV6-5
CASSYSEGQPQHF
TGTGCCAGCAGTTACTCGGAGGGTCAGCCCCAGCATTTT
>.|TRBJ2-2|15|TRBD1|TRBV5-6
CASSTGQINTGELFF
TGTGCCAGCAGCACGGGACAGATAAACACCGGGGAGCTGTTTTTT
>.|TRBJ2-6|14|.|TRBV28
CASSLLTGANVLTF
TGTGCCAGCAGTTTATTAACTGGGGCCAACGTCCTGACTTTC
>.|TRBJ1-3|15|.|TRBV4-1
CASSQDVTAGNTIYF
TGCGCCAGCAGCCAAGATGTGACAGCTGGAAACACCATATATTTT
>.|TRBJ2-2|15|TRBD1|TRBV7-9
CASSLDRGSTGELFF
TGTGCCAGCAGCCTGGACAGGGGGTCTACCGGGGAGCTGTTTTTT
>.|TRBJ1-2|16|TRBD1|TRBV4-1
CASSQEGSQGADGYTF
TGCGCCAGCAGCCAAGAGGGGAGCCAGGGGGCTGATGGCTACACCTTC
>.|TRBJ1-5|14|TRBD1|TRBV19
CASSQGQSNQPQHF
TGTGCCAGTAGTCAGGGACAGTCCAATCAGCCCCAGCATTTT
>once|TRBJ2-1|12|.|TRBV30
CAWSASRGEQFF
TGTGCCTGGAGTGCCTCCCGGGGGGAGCAGTTCTTC
>.|TRBJ1-5|14|TRBD1|TRBV30
CAWSLGGAGQPQHF
TGTGCCTGGAGTTTAGGGGGCGCGGGGCAGCCCCAGCATTTT
>.|TRBJ2-5|17|TRBD1|TRBV29-1
CSVDHRQGISAWETQYF
TGCAGCGTTGATCATCGACAGGGCATTTCTGCTTGGGAGACCCAGTACTTC
>.|TRBJ2-1|17|TRBD2|TRBV4-3
CASSQGLAGSIYNEQFF
TGCGCCAGCAGCCAAGGTCTAGCGGGCTCCATCTACAATGAGCAGTTCTTC
>.|TRBJ2-5|15|TRBD1|TRBV7-2
CASSPQTGRHETQYF
TGTGCCAGCAGCCCTCAGACAGGGCGGCACGAGACCCAGTACTTC
>.|TRBJ2-1|20|TRBD2|TRBV4-2
CASSQAIGVAGAGTYNEQFF
TGTGCCAGCAGCCAGGCGATTGGGGTAGCGGGCGCAGGTACATACAATGAGCAGTTCTTC
>.|TRBJ2-7|14|.|TRBV28
CASSPLGAAYEQYF
TGTGCCAGCAGTCCCTTGGGGGCAGCCTACGAGCAGTACTTC
>.|TRBJ2-1|14|TRBD2|TRBV19
CASSISGRGNEQFF
TGTGCCAGTAGTATAAGCGGGAGGGGGAATGAGCAGTTCTTC
>once|TRBJ2-6|12|.|TRBV29-1
CSVLSGANVLTF
TGCAGCGTACTCTCTGGGGCCAACGTCCTGACTTTC
>.|TRBJ1-4|15|.|TRBV4-3
CASSQDWGLNEKLFF
TGCGCCAGCAGCCAAGATTGGGGCCTTAATGAAAAACTGTTTTTT
>.|TRBJ2-1|15|.|TRBV7-2
CASSLEGLSYNEQFF
TGTGCCAGCAGCTTGGAGGGACTCTCCTACAATGAGCAGTTCTTC